The 30 T cell receptor beta chains below come from one sample, sequenced in a study of tumor-infiltrating lymphocytes in primary liver carcinoma. From roughly 470 ng total RNA, TCR beta cDNA was generated with a primer in the constant region. Each TCR beta library was derived from three nested multiplex PCR rounds that employed slightly modified ARM-PCR. The study ran its first two PCR rounds for about 11 cycles each, using TRBV1-TRBV30 forward primers and a C-beta reverse primer. MiXCR, applied by TCRdb to the multiplex PCR reads, yields one record per CDR3 protein. The data show fewer than 350,000 distinct CDR3 sequences, less than 75% seen once. The study extracted blood RNA from unsorted whole blood and also extracted germline DNA. The sequenced sample consisted of peripheral blood. The receptors shown here come from a man aged 35 to 55 with primary liver carcinoma and hepatitis B virus infection.

The chain carries TRBV12-3 or TRBV12-4 and TRBJ2-1, with 10 bases aligning to TRBD1. CDR3 length equals 14 residues. V lost 6 bases and J lost 9; bases outside the gene matches: 8. The CDR3 sequence: CASRIGTGASEQFF. Written as DNA, the CDR3 is TGTGCCAGCAGGATCGGGACAGGGGCCAGTGAGCAGTTCTTC.

This clonotype was picked up a small number of times. The rearrangement uses TRBV10-3 and TRBJ2-3, with D possibly being TRBD1 (6 bases). Germline values: CDR1 ENHRY, CDR2 SYGVKD. The V and J ends lost 0 bases and 6 bases respectively, with 22 bases between them. The CDR3 is 18 amino acids. This CDR3 is CAISESIGGRGQMDTQYF. Written as DNA, the CDR3 is TGTGCCATCAGTGAGTCGATTGGGGGCCGGGGCCAAATGGATACGCAGTATTTT.

This clonotype was counted at least ten times. The V and J genes are TRBV29-1 and TRBJ2-5, with D possibly matching TRBD2 (6 bases). Between the trimmed V and J ends, which lost 0 bases and 5 bases, there was a span of 22 bases. Germline values: CDR1 SQVTM, CDR2 ANQGSEA. CDR3 length equals 17 residues. CDR3 region: CSVEEAGRRLVGETQYF. In DNA, the CDR3 is TGCAGCGTTGAAGAGGCAGGGAGACGACTAGTTGGGGAGACCCAGTACTTC.

This clonotype was found many times. The chain recombines TRBV4-1 with TRBJ1-1; maybe TRBD1 (6 bases). The CDR3 consists of 15 residues. Germline values: CDR1 MGHRA, CDR2 YSYEKL. Trimming removed 4 bases from V and 4 bases from J, with 16 bases in between. The CDR3 region has the DNA TGCGCCAGCAGCCTTTCATTTCAGGGGCGCACTGAAGCTTTCTTT. Translated: CASSLSFQGRTEAFF.

As to this clonotype: The CDR3 end shows no conserved phenylalanine or tryptophan, and so a read error is likely. No DNA is shown, since the ends of the CDR3 on it are uncertain; the CDR3 is the one TCRdb lists. The rearrangement joins TRBV12-3 or TRBV12-4 to TRBJ1-6. Ends included, the CDR3 has 15 residues. The chain's CDR3 is CASSYDGVDNSPLHY.

The count of this clonotype is one. Given a much more abundant clone one base away, this may be a read error. The chain couples TRBV10-2 to TRBJ2-2; perhaps TRBD2 as D (5 bases). CDR3 length: 16 residues. Germline V CDR1 and CDR2: WSHSY, SAAADI. The chain's CDR3 is CASSGVATANTGELLF. The DNA for the CDR3 is TGCGCCAGCAGTGGTGTAGCGACCGCGAACACCGGGGAGCTGCTTTTT.

The rearrangement joins TRBV5-6 to TRBJ1-2; TRBD1 agrees at 8 bases. From germline, CDR1 is SGHDT and CDR2 YYEEEE. This CDR3 contains 15 residues. Germline trimming cut 7 bases from V and 8 bases from J; bases unmatched to any gene: 16. This chain's CDR3 is CASGRPTGDKIGYTF. The CDR3 DNA is TGTGCCAGCGGCCGCCCGACAGGGGACAAGATCGGCTACACCTTC.

To note about this clonotype: One end of the junction is discordant with germline, which a read error may explain. The CDR3 loop reads CASSRNVGLNYSYTF. The CDR3 DNA sequence: TGTGCCAGCAGCCGAAACGTCGGGCTTAACTATAGCTACACCTTC. V gene TRBV11-1 combines with J gene TRBJ1-2; unclear D gene. In germline, CDR1 is SGHAT, CDR2 FQDESV (reference sequence). This CDR3 has 15 amino acids.

The rearrangement uses TRBV11-2 and TRBJ2-7, with 10 positions matching TRBD1. Germline lookup yields CDR1 SGHAT and CDR2 FQNNGV. The CDR3 is 14 residues long. CDR3 loop: CVSSLGQGAYEQYF. CDR3 nucleotides: TGTGTTAGCAGCTTAGGACAGGGGGCCTACGAGCAGTACTTC.

The V call is TRBV6-2 or TRBV6-3, the J call TRBJ2-1, with 10 bases matching TRBD1. Germline CDR1 MNHEY, CDR2 SVGEGT. The CDR3 is 20 residues long. V shed 5 bases and J 9 bases; nucleotides not matched to a gene: 25. The chain's CDR3 is CASSPGTGARTGVDVIEQFF. The CDR3, as DNA: TGTGCCAGCAGTCCCGGGACAGGGGCTAGAACGGGTGTGGACGTTATTGAGCAGTTCTTC.

Turning to this clonotype: Germline is not matched at one junction end, which may reflect a read error. The J gene is TRBJ2-1, the V gene TRBV4-3; D unclear. There are 12 residues in the CDR3. Germline CDR1 and CDR2: LGHNA and YSLEER. CDR3 nucleotides: TGCGCCAGCAACCAAGACGCCGGCGAGCAGTTCTTC. Protein product: CASNQDAGEQFF.

The sample holds a few counts of this clonotype. V and J are TRBV20-1 and TRBJ2-7, with D possibly being TRBD2 (6 bases). The V gene's germline CDR1 is DFQATT and CDR2 SNEGSKA (reference sequence). CDR3 length: 15 residues. The V end was cut by 2 bases, the J end by 1 base, with 15 bases between. The CDR3 nucleotides read TGCAGTGCTAGATCCCCAAAGGCGGGATCCTACGAGCAGTACTTC. Translation: CSARSPKAGSYEQYF.

As to this clonotype: A much larger clone sits a single nucleotide away, making a read error possible. The J gene is TRBJ1-2, the V gene TRBV4-1, with 7 bases fitting TRBD1. There are 17 residues in the CDR3. Germline V lookup: CDR1 MGHRA, CDR2 YSYEKL. The chain's CDR3 is CAGSQAPLRGGRYGYTF. The CDR3 DNA reads as TGCGCCGGCAGCCAAGCGCCCCTGAGAGGGGGCCGGTATGGCTACACCTTC.

The chain links TRBV30 to TRBJ1-1, with a weak D call TRBD1 (5 bases). The germline CDR1 and CDR2 sequences are GTSNPN and SVGIG (reference sequence). Trimming shortened V by 0 bases and J by 12 bases, and 14 bases separated the two germline ends. The CDR3 consists of 12 residues. CDR3 sequence reads: CAWSVLPGPPFF. CDR3 nucleotides: TGTGCCTGGAGTGTCCTACCGGGACCACCTTTCTTT.

This clonotype has just one count. This may be a read error: a much more frequent sequence differs by one nucleotide. The chain links TRBV12-3 or TRBV12-4 to TRBJ2-3, with a possible D match to TRBD2 (6 bases). This CDR3 is built from 15 residues. The V end was cut by 7 bases, the J end by 2 bases, with 16 bases between. The CDR3 nucleotides read TGTGCCAGCAATCGGGACTCCCTCTACACAGATACGCAGTATTTT. It translates to CASNRDSLYTDTQYF.

This chain connects TRBV5-1 to TRBJ2-7, with TRBD2 matching over 11 bases. The V and J ends lost 2 bases and 3 bases, in that order; junction bases with no gene match: 7. Germline values: CDR1 SGHRS, CDR2 YFSETQ. The CDR3 totals 16 residues. CDR3 loop: CASSLVLAGGLYEQYF. Here the CDR3 DNA reads TGCGCCAGCAGCTTAGTTTTAGCGGGAGGGCTCTACGAGCAGTACTTC.

For this clonotype: This clone may be a read error of a much larger clone one base away. The CDR3 carries no conserved terminal phenylalanine or tryptophan, so it likely arises from a read error. The chain links TRBV6-5 to TRBJ2-7; D remains ambiguous. This CDR3 is built from 14 residues. The germline V gene encodes CDR1 MNHEY and CDR2 SVGAGI. The V end lost 6 bases, the J end lost 2 bases, and 14 bases lay between the germline ends. DNA for the CDR3: TGTGCCAGCAGGAGCGATGACTCAACCTACGAGCAGTACTCC. It codes for CASRSDDSTYEQYS.

The V and J genes are TRBV12-5 and TRBJ2-2; TRBD2 agrees at 10 bases. The CDR3 extends over 17 amino acids. V gave up 1 base and J gave up 10 bases; unmatched junction bases: 12. Germline loops: CDR1 LGHNT, CDR2 FRNRAP. Here the CDR3 DNA reads TGTGCTAGTGGTTTGGATAGGACTAGCGGTAAACACCTGGAGCTGTTTTTT. This codes for CASGLDRTSGKHLELFF.

Points on this clonotype: This could be a read error, since a much larger clone is one nucleotide away. The rearrangement links TRBV6-2 or TRBV6-3 to TRBJ1-5; 10 bases are shared with TRBD1. CDR3 length equals 15 residues. V lost 4 bases, J lost 6 bases, and 6 bases stayed unmatched. Per germline, CDR1 MNHEY and CDR2 SVGEGT. DNA for the CDR3: TGTGCCAGCAGTTCCGGACAGGGGGTTGGTCAGCCCCAGCATTTT. This translates into CASSSGQGVGQPQHF.

A note on this clonotype: Just one base apart from a much larger clone, this may be a read error. The genes are TRBV12-3 or TRBV12-4 and TRBJ2-5; TRBD1 agrees at 8 bases. The CDR3 loop spans 13 amino acids. J was trimmed by 5 bases and V by 4 bases; bases with no gene match: 3. This CDR3 is CASSSRQGETQYF. The DNA of the CDR3 is TGTGCCAGCAGTTCGAGACAGGGGGAGACCCAGTACTTC.

This chain links TRBV28 with TRBJ2-7; 13 bases agree with TRBD2. The germline V gene encodes CDR1 MDHEN and CDR2 SYDVKM. The V and J ends lost 8 bases and 5 bases, in that order; junction bases with no gene match: 12. The CDR3 is 16 amino acids. This CDR3 is CASGVGLAGVYHEQYF. Here the CDR3 DNA reads TGTGCCAGCGGTGTAGGACTAGCGGGAGTCTACCACGAGCAGTACTTC.

Concerning this clonotype itself: This may be a read error: a much more frequent sequence differs by one nucleotide. The chain links TRBV4-1 to TRBJ2-3; 10 positions agree with TRBD2. CDR1 and CDR2 (germline): MGHRA, YSYEKL. This CDR3 has 16 residues. The DNA for the CDR3 is TGCACCAGCAGCCAACCGACTAGCGGGAGCACAGATACGCAGTATTTT. This codes for CTSSQPTSGSTDTQYF.

Concerning this clonotype itself: A much more abundant neighbour one base away suggests this may be a read error. The chain carries TRBV6-1 and TRBJ2-1; 11 bases are a match to TRBD2. The CDR3 totals 15 residues. Germline V gives CDR1 MNHNS, CDR2 SASEGT. The CDR3 DNA follows: TGTGCCGGCAGTGTAGCGGGAGGGCCGTACGGTGAGCAGTTCTTC. Residues: CAGSVAGGPYGEQFF.

In this sample, this clonotype turned up many times. This chain joins TRBV6-1 and TRBJ2-3, with 10 bases lining up with TRBD1. The CDR3 is 15 amino acids. V trimming: 4 bases; J trimming: 5 bases; junction bases outside the gene matches: 6. Germline V lookup: CDR1 MNHNS, CDR2 SASEGT. The DNA of the CDR3 is TGTGCCAGCAGTGGGTGGACAGGGGGTAAAGATACGCAGTATTTT. As protein: CASSGWTGGKDTQYF.

A note on this clonotype: A read error may explain this, as a much larger clone is one base away. The rearrangement joins TRBV4-1 to TRBJ1-3; D perhaps matches TRBD1 (5 bases). Germline lookup yields CDR1 MGHRA and CDR2 YSYEKL. CDR3 length: 16 amino acids. Here the CDR3 DNA reads TGCGCCAGCAGCCAAGGCCCCAGGGATATCGGAAACATCATATATTTT. Encoded protein: CASSQGPRDIGNIIYF.

J is TRBJ1-4 and V is TRBV5-1; no reliable D call. V lost 0 bases to trimming and J lost 2 bases, with 14 bases between them. The length of the CDR3 is 17 residues. The V gene's germline CDR1 is SGHRS and CDR2 YFSETQ. CDR3 bases: TGCGCCAGCAGCTTGGATGATCCGGGAGCCACTAATGAAAAACTGTTTTTT. Translated: CASSLDDPGATNEKLFF.

This clonotype was counted between two and nine times. The chain combines TRBV4-3 with TRBJ1-1; D uncertain. V was pared by 4 bases and J by 0 bases, with 6 bases between. CDR3 length: 13 residues. CDR1 is LGHNA and CDR2 is YSLEER in the germline V gene. The CDR3 sequence: CASSRYMNTEAFF. CDR3 DNA: TGCGCCAGCAGCCGATACATGAACACTGAAGCTTTCTTT.

Concerning this clonotype itself: The junction does not match germline at one end; this may be a read error. The chain couples TRBV11-1 to TRBJ1-1; 10 bases line up with TRBD1. This CDR3 contains 14 residues. CDR1 is SGHAT and CDR2 is FQDESV in the germline V gene (reference sequence). The CDR3 sequence: CASTPTGGITEAFF. CDR3 DNA: TGTGCTAGCACCCCGACAGGGGGCATCACTGAAGCTTTCTTT.

In regard to this clonotype: A read error may account for a junction end that differs from germline. The CDR3 sequence: CASSLPGLGDYDEQFF. DNA for the CDR3: TGTGCCAGCAGCCTACCGGGACTAGGGGACTACGATGAGCAGTTCTTC. V is TRBV5-5 and J is TRBJ2-1; 8 bases fit TRBD2. CDR1 and CDR2 (germline): SGHKS, YYEKEE (reference sequence). CDR3 length: 16 residues.

A note on this clonotype: A clone one base away is much larger, so this may be a read error. J is TRBJ1-5 and V is TRBV6-5, with a weak D call TRBD1 (5 bases). This CDR3 comprises 15 residues. Germline V gives CDR1 MNHEY, CDR2 SVGAGI. CDR3 region: CASSYSWGGDQHQHF. The CDR3 DNA sequence: TGTGCCAGCAGTTACTCGTGGGGGGGAGATCAGCACCAGCATTTT.